This TCR beta chain stems from a study of blood T cell repertoires in COVID-19. Overall study: Acute and convalescent COVID-19 specimens originated in the United States, Italy and Spain.

Profiling relied on immunoSEQ multiplex PCR, and the TCRdb table lists in-frame clones only, not all of them. The repertoire includes a few hundred thousand clones, around 91% of them detected once, and about 1% sits in the top ten. CDR3 length: 15 amino acids. CDR1 and CDR2 (germline): MNHNY, SVGAGI (reference sequence). V dropped 8 bases and J dropped 6 bases, with 20 bases sitting between them. Sequenced material: PBMCs or T cells enriched from blood (not recorded which). The TCR comes from a man younger than 35 who had recovered from COVID-19. J is TRBJ1-5 and V is TRBV6-6; tentatively, D is TRBD1 (5 bases). CDR3 sequence: CASGRGLNGGQPQHF. CDR3 sequence (DNA): TGTGCCAGCGGTAGGGGCCTAAACGGGGGTCAGCCCCAGCATTTT.